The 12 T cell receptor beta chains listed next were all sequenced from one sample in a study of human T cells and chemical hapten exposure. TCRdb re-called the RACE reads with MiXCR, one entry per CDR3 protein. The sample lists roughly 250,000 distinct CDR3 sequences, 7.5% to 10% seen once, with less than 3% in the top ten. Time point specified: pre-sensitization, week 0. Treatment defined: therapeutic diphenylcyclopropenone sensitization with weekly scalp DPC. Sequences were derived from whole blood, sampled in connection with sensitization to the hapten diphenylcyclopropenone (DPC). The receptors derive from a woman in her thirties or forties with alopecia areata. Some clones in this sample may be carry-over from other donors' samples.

The CDR3 nucleotides are TGTGCCAGCTCACGACTGACAGGGGACCTAAACAATGAGCAGTTCTTC. It yields the protein CASSRLTGDLNNEQFF. The J gene is TRBJ2-1, the V gene TRBV18; 8 bases are shared with TRBD1. There are 16 residues in the CDR3. The V gene's germline CDR1 is KGHSH and CDR2 LQKENI. Trimming at V came to 4 bases and at J to 5 bases, leaving 10 bases not matched to a gene.

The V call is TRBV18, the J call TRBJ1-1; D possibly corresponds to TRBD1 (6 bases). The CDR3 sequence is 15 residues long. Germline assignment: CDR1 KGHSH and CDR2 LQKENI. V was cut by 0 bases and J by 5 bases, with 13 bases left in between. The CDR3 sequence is CASSPPGTRGTEAFF. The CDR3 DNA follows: TGTGCCAGCTCACCACCCGGGACAAGAGGGACTGAAGCTTTCTTT.

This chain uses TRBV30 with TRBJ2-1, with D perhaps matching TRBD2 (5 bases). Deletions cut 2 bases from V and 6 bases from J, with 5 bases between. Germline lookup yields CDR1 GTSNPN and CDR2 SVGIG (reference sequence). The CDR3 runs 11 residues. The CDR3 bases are TGTGCCTGGAGTCGGGGCAATGAGCAGTTCTTC. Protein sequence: CAWSRGNEQFF.

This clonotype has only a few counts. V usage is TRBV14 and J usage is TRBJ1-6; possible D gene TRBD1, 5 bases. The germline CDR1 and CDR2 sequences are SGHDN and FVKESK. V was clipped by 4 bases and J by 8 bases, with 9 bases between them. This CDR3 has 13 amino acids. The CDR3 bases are TGTGCCAGCAGCCGCCCGGGGCATTCACCCCTCCACTTT. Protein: CASSRPGHSPLHF.

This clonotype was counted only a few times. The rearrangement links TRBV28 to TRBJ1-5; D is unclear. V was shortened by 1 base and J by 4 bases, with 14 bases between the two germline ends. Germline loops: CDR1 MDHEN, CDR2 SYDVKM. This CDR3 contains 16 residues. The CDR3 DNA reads TGTGCCAGCAGTTTATCTCCAGGCCGCGGGAATCAGCCCCAGCATTTT. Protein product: CASSLSPGRGNQPQHF.

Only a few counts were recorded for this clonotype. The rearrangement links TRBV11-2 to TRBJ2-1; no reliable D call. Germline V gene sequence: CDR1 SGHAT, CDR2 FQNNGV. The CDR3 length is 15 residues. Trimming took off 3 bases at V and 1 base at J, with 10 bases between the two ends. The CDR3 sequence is CASSFRESSYNEQFF. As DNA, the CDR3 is TGTGCCAGCAGCTTCCGAGAATCATCCTACAATGAGCAGTTCTTC.

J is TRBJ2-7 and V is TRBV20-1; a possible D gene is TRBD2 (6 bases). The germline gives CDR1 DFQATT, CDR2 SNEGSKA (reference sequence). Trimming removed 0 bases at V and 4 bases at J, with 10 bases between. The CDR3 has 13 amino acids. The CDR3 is CSARDRLGYEQYF. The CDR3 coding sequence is TGCAGTGCTAGAGACCGACTAGGATACGAGCAGTACTTC.

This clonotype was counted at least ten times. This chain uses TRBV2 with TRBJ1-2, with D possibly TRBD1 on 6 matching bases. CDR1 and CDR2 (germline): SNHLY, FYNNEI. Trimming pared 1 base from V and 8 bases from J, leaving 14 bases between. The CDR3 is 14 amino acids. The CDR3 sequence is CASSEVGGQKGYTF. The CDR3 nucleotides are TGTGCCAGCAGTGAAGTTGGGGGGCAGAAGGGCTACACCTTC.

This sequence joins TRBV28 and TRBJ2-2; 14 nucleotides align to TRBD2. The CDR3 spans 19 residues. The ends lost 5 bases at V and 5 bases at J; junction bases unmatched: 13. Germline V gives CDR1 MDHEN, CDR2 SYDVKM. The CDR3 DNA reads TGTGCCAGCAGTCAATATTACCCGGGACTAGCGGGAGCGACCGGGGAGCTGTTTTTT. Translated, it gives CASSQYYPGLAGATGELFF.

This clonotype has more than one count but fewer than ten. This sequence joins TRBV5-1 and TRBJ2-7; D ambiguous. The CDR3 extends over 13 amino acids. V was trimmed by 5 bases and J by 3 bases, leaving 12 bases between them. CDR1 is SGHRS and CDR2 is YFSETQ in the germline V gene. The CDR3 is CASSDGPGYEQYF. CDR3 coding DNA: TGCGCCAGCAGTGACGGGCCGGGCTACGAGCAGTACTTC.

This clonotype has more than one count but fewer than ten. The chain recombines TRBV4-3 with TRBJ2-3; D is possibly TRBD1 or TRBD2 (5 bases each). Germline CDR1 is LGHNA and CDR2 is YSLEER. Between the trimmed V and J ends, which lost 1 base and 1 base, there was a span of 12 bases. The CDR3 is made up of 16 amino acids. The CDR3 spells CASSQGPGPGTDTQYF. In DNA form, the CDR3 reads TGCGCCAGCAGCCAAGGGCCGGGACCCGGCACAGATACGCAGTATTTT.

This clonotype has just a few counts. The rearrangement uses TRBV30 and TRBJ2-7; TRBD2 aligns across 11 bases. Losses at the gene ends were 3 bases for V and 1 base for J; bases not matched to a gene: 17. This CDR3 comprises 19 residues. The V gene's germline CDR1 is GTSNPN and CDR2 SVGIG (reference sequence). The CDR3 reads CAWSTDFTSGSWFSYEQYF. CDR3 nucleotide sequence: TGTGCCTGGAGCACCGACTTTACTAGCGGGAGTTGGTTTTCCTACGAGCAGTACTTC.